The 11 T cell receptor beta chains below come from one sample, sequenced in a study of T cells in Graves' hyperthyroidism and ophthalmopathy (dated by TCRdb to between 2018 and 2021). Libraries were built with multiplex PCR. TCRdb names Illumina HiSeq 2000 as the instrument used. The TCR beta CDR3 regions were amplified from the RNA transcripts. For the first round of RT-PCR on the TCR CDR3, the HTBI primer set was used together with the Qiagen OneStep RT-PCR kit. TCRdb trimmed public reads at Q25 via fastp, called clones via MiXCR and kept in-frame beta chains. Rows with one shared CDR3 protein collapse into an entry with the most common genes and DNA. In this sample the table shows about 600,000 distinct CDR3 sequences, approximately 14% of which occur a single time. Less than 9% of the sample is taken by the ten largest. The sequencing sample was made of blood. All receptors come from a young woman with Graves' ophthalmopathy.

The table lists this clonotype with many counts. The rearrangement joins TRBV5-1 to TRBJ2-1; maybe TRBD2 (6 bases). Germline lookup yields CDR1 SGHRS and CDR2 YFSETQ. Between the trimmed V and J ends, which lost 4 bases and 0 bases, there was a span of 11 bases. The CDR3 totals 15 residues. CDR3 amino acids: CASSIAVSSYNEQFF. CDR3 in DNA: TGCGCCAGCAGCATAGCGGTTAGCTCCTACAATGAGCAGTTCTTC.

The chain combines TRBV9 with TRBJ2-1, with TRBD2 matching over 13 bases. The CDR3 is 17 residues long. CDR1 SGDLS and CDR2 YYNGEE come from the germline V gene. V was clipped by 0 bases and J by 7 bases; unmatched bases: 7. CDR3 DNA: TGTGCCAGCAGCGTAGCCCCGGGACTAGCGGGGCAGAATGAGCAGTTCTTC. It specifies CASSVAPGLAGQNEQFF. Looking up the rest from reference TRBV9 and TRBJ2-1 gives the full variable domain: DSGVTQTPKHLITATGQRVTLRCSPRSGDLSVYWYQQSLDQGLQFLIQYYNGEERAKGNILERFSAQQFPDLHSELNLSSLELGDSALYFCASSVAPGLAGQNEQFFGPGTRLTVL.

This clonotype showed up many times. The chain uses TRBV5-1 and TRBJ2-3, with 7 bases aligning to TRBD1. Per the germline V gene, CDR1 is SGHRS and CDR2 is YFSETQ. J lost 3 bases, V lost 0 bases, and 7 bases had no gene match. This CDR3 contains 16 residues. The CDR3 loop is CASSLAAAGGTDTQYF. CDR3 DNA: TGCGCCAGCAGCTTGGCAGCGGCAGGGGGTACAGATACGCAGTATTTT. The full variable domain, with the rest looked up from reference TRBV5-1 and TRBJ2-3, is KAGVTQTPRYLIKTRGQQVTLSCSPISGHRSVSWYQQTPGQGLQFLFEYFSETQRNKGNFPGRFSGRQFSNSRSEMNVSTLELGDSALYLCASSLAAAGGTDTQYFGPGTRLTVL.

This clonotype has a count of ten or more. The chain recombines TRBV7-2 with TRBJ2-7; 7 bases are shared with TRBD1. V lost 5 bases, J lost 6 bases, and 10 bases stayed unmatched. Germline V lookup: CDR1 SGHTA, CDR2 FQGNSA. The CDR3 sequence is 14 residues long. This CDR3 reads CASSIGGESREQYF. DNA of the CDR3: TGTGCCAGCAGCATAGGGGGCGAATCCCGCGAGCAGTACTTC.

The rearrangement links TRBV7-9 to TRBJ1-2; possible D gene TRBD1, 6 bases. The CDR3 has 15 amino acids. Germline-derived CDR1 and CDR2 are SEHNR and FQNEAQ (reference sequence). V lost 2 bases, J lost 1 base, and 11 bases lay in between. The CDR3 spells CASSLRTDGNYGYTF. CDR3 DNA sequence: TGTGCCAGCAGCTTACGGACAGATGGTAACTATGGCTACACCTTC.

This clonotype was counted many times. The chain has TRBV5-6 and TRBJ2-5; D possibly matches TRBD1 or TRBD2 (5 bases each). The CDR3 has 12 amino acids. The V gene's germline CDR1 is SGHDT and CDR2 YYEEEE. Trimming removed 2 bases from V and 7 bases from J, with 9 bases in between. CDR3 residues: CASSFGGGTQYF. CDR3 nucleotides: TGTGCCAGCAGCTTCGGTGGGGGGACCCAGTACTTC.

This clonotype was seen repeatedly, ten times or more. The chain carries TRBV28 and TRBJ2-7, with D perhaps matching TRBD1 (6 bases). Trimming left V 6 bases short and J 4 bases short, with 10 bases between. CDR3 length: 12 amino acids. Per the germline V gene, CDR1 is MDHEN and CDR2 is SYDVKM. CDR3 bases: TGTGCCAGCAGGGGCAGGGGATACGAGCAGTACTTC. Residues: CASRGRGYEQYF.

At least ten counts were recorded for this clonotype. The CDR3, as DNA: TGTGCCACCAGTGAGGGCCCCGCTCTTGGCTACACCTTC. It codes for CATSEGPALGYTF. The chain has TRBV24-1 and TRBJ1-2; D gene unclear. Germline assignment: CDR1 KGHDR and CDR2 SFDVKD. The CDR3 loop spans 13 amino acids. V was pared by 4 bases and J by 7 bases, with 12 bases between.

This clonotype was recorded a few times. The chain employs TRBV19 and TRBJ1-2; no clear D gene. Trimming removed 7 bases at V and 4 bases at J, with 16 bases between. Germline-derived CDR1 and CDR2 are LNHDA and SQIVND (reference sequence). The length of the CDR3 is 14 residues. This CDR3 is CASTPGPGPYGYTF. The CDR3 nucleotides are TGTGCCAGTACCCCTGGTCCAGGACCCTATGGCTACACCTTC.

Ten or more counts support this clonotype. The chain carries TRBV14 and TRBJ2-7, with 8 nucleotides matching TRBD1. This CDR3 region has 17 residues. V lost 0 bases to trimming and J lost 3 bases; unmatched junction nucleotides: 10. Germline CDR1 SGHDN, CDR2 FVKESK. The CDR3 nucleotides are TGTGCCAGCAGCCAAGAAAAGACAGGGGCTTTGTTCTACGAGCAGTACTTC. It specifies CASSQEKTGALFYEQYF. Full variable domain (missing parts from reference TRBV14 and TRBJ2-7): EAGVTQFPSHSVIEKGQTVTLRCDPISGHDNLYWYRRVMGKEIKFLLHFVKESKQDESGMPNNRFLAERTGGTYSTLKVQPAELEDSGVYFCASSQEKTGALFYEQYFGPGTRLTVT.

There are many counts of this clonotype. The DNA for the CDR3 is TGTGCCAGCAGTTTTTGGTTAGGGGGGAACTCCTACGAGCAGTACTTC. Amino acid sequence: CASSFWLGGNSYEQYF. The chain joins TRBV28 to TRBJ2-7, with D perhaps given as TRBD1 or TRBD2 (6 bases each). V was trimmed by 3 bases and J by 0 bases, leaving 15 bases between them. The germline V gene has CDR1 MDHEN and CDR2 SYDVKM. CDR3 length: 16 residues.